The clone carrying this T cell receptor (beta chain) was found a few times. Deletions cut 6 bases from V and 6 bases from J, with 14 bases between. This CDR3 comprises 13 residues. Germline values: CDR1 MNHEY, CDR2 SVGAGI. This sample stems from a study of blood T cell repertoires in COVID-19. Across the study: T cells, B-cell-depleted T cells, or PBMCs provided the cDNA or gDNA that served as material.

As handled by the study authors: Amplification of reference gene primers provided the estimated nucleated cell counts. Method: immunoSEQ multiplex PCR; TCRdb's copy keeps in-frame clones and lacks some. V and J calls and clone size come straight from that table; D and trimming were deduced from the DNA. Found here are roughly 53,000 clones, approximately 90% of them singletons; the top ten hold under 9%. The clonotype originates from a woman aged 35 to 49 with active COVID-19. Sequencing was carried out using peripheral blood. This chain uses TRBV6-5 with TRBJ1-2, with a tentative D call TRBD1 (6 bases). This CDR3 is CASSSVHRDGYTF. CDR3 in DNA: TGTGCCAGCAGCAGCGTCCACAGGGATGGCTACACCTTC.